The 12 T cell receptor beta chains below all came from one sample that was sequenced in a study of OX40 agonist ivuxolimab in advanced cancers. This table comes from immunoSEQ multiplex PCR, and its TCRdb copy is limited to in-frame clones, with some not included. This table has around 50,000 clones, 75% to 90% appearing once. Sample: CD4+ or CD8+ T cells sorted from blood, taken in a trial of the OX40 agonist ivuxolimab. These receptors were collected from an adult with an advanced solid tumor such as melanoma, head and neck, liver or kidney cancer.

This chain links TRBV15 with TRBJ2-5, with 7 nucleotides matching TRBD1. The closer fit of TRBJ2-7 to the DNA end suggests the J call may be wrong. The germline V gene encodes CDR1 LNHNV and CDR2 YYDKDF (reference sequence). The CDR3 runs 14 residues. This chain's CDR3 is CATSRRGQSYEQYF. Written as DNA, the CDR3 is TGTGCCACCAGCAGACGGGGACAGTCCTACGAGCAGTACTTC.

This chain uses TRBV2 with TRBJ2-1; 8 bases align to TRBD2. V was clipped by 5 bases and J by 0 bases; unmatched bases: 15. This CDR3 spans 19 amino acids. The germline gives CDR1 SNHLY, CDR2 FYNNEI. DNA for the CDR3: TGTGCCAGCAGTACCGGGAGGGCCATAAAAGTAAGCTCCTACAATGAGCAGTTCTTC. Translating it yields CASSTGRAIKVSSYNEQFF.

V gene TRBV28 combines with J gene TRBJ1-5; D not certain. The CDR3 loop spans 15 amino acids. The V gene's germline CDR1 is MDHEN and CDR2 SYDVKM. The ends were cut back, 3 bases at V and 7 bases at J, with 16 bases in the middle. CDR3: CASSFTGKGGQPQHF. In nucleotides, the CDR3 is TGTGCCAGCAGTTTCACGGGGAAAGGTGGCCAGCCCCAGCATTTT.

As DNA, the CDR3 is TGTGCCAGCAGACGGCAGGGCCTTGGTGAAAAACTGTTTTTT. Protein product: CASRRQGLGEKLFF. The chain links TRBV27 to TRBJ1-4, with a weak D call TRBD1 (5 bases). CDR3 length equals 14 residues. V was cut by 6 bases and J by 7 bases, with 15 bases left in between. The V gene's germline CDR1 is MNHEY and CDR2 SMNVEV (reference sequence).

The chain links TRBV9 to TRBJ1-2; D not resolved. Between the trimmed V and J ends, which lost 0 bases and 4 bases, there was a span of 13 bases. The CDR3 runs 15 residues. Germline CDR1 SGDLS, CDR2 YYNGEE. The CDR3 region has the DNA TGTGCCAGCAGCGTAGCTACGGCAGGACTCTATGGCTACACCTTC. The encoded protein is CASSVATAGLYGYTF. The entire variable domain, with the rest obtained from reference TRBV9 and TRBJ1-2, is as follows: DSGVTQTPKHLITATGQRVTLRCSPRSGDLSVYWYQQSLDQGLQFLIQYYNGEERAKGNILERFSAQQFPDLHSELNLSSLELGDSALYFCASSVATAGLYGYTFGSGTRLTVV.

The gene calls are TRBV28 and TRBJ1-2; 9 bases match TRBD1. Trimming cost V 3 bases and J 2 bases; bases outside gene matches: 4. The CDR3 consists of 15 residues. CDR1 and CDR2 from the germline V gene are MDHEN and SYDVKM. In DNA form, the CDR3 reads TGTGCCAGCAGTTTTGGGGGACAGGGAAACTATGGCTACACCTTC. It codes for CASSFGGQGNYGYTF.

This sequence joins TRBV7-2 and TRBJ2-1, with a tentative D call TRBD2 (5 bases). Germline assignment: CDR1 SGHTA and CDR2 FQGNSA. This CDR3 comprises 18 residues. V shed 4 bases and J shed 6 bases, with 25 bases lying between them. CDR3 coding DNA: TGTGCCAGCAGCTCACGTATTGGGAGAGCTCGGTTCCCCAATGAGCAGTTCTTC. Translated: CASSSRIGRARFPNEQFF.

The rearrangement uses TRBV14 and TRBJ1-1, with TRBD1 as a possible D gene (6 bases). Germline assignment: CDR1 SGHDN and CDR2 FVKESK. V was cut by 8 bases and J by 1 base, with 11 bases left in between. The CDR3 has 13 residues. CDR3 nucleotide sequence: TGTGCCAGCGCTCCAGGGGAGAACACTGAAGCTTTCTTT. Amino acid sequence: CASAPGENTEAFF. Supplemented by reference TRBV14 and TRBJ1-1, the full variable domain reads EAGVTQFPSHSVIEKGQTVTLRCDPISGHDNLYWYRRVMGKEIKFLLHFVKESKQDESGMPNNRFLAERTGGTYSTLKVQPAELEDSGVYFCASAPGENTEAFFGQGTRLTVV.

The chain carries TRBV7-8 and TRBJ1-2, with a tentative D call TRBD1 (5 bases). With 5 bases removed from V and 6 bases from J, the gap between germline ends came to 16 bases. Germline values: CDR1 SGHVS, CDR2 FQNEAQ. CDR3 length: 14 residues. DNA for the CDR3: TGTGCCAGCAGCCCCTTGGAGGGGCCGCATGGCTACACCTTC. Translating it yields CASSPLEGPHGYTF.

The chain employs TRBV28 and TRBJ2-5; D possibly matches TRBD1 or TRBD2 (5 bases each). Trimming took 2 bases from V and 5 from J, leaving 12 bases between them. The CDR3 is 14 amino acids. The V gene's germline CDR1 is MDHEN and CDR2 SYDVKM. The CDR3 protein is CASSLAGRQETQYF. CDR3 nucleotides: TGTGCCAGCAGTTTAGCGGGTAGACAGGAGACCCAGTACTTC. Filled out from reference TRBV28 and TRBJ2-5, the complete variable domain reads DVKVTQSSRYLVKRTGEKVFLECVQDMDHENMFWYRQDPGLGLRLIYFSYDVKMKEKGDIPEGYSVSREKKERFSLILESASTNQTSMYLCASSLAGRQETQYFGPGTRLLVL.

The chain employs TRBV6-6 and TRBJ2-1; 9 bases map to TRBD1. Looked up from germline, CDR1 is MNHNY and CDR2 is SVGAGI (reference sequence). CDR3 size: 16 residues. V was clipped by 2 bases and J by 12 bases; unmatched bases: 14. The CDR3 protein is CASSYGRDRVPRVQFF. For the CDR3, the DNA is TGTGCCAGCAGTTACGGCCGGGACAGGGTTCCGAGAGTGCAGTTCTTC.

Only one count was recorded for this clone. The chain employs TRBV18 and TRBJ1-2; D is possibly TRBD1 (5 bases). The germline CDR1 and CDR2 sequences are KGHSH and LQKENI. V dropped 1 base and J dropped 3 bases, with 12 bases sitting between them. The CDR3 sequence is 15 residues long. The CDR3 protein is CASSPLDDSDYGYTF. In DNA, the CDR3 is TGTGCCAGCTCACCACTCGACGACAGCGACTATGGCTACACCTTC.